This T cell receptor (beta chain) was identified in a study of T-cell reconstitution after alpha-beta-depleted transplantation in children. A library of TCRbeta sequences, prepared with unique molecular identifiers, was generated. In TCRdb, the PCR reads were re-called with MiXCR into one record per CDR3 protein. The profile shows around 530,000 distinct CDR3 sequences, 32% of them singletons. This clonotype was obtained from a human donor who donated a stem cell graft to a child with aplastic anemia. Specimen: PBMCs from the stem cell graft donor, collected from the stem cell graft.

The CDR3 DNA reads as TGCAGTGCTCCCTTTTTTAGCGGGGGAGGGAAAAACATTCAGTACTTC. Translating gives CSAPFFSGGGKNIQYF. J is TRBJ2-4 and V is TRBV20-1; 9 nucleotides align to TRBD2. This CDR3 spans 16 amino acids. Per germline, CDR1 DFQATT and CDR2 SNEGSKA (reference sequence). The V segment lost 5 bases and the J segment 4 bases; nucleotides outside the gene matches: 12.